Included here is one TCR beta chain sequence, with context. What antigen it recognizes has not been identified. Base quality data are lacking; no much larger clone is found one base away. These data are taken from a study of CD8+ T cells in alopecia areata listed by TCRdb under 2018. Some background on the complete study: The treated patients, all with moderate-to-severe alopecia areata, were enrolled in an open-label pilot trial of oral tofacitinib given at 5 to 10 mg twice daily. Tofacitinib was given for 6 to 18 months, followed by 6 months of follow-up off drug to assess delayed response and recurrence. In treated patients, disease severity was measured using the SALT score, which gives the percentage of scalp surface area affected. High-throughput TCRbeta sequencing was used to examine T cell clonal expansion in alopecia areata in both the C3H/HeJ mouse model and human patients. Human TCRbeta sequencing covered scalp tissue and sorted CD4+ and CD8+ peripheral blood T cells from patchy and totalis/universalis alopecia areata patients and healthy controls. Biopsies were taken from tofacitinib-treated patients at baseline and at 4 and 24 weeks of treatment, and a later scalp biopsy was taken in several of the tofacitinib-treated patients. Clonality in the scalp was compared among normal scalp (n=4), patchy alopecia areata scalp (n=8), and alopecia totalis/universalis scalp (n=8). RNA was extracted with the PAXgene miRNA kit for fixed scalp, the miRNeasy kit for PBMCs, and the RNeasy kit for mouse skin. TCRbeta CDR3 regions were amplified by immunoSEQ multiplex PCR using 35 Vbeta forward and 13 Jbeta reverse primers. Beyond this particular receptor, the publication reports: Shared TCR sequences between patients were less evident than in mice, which may be partly attributable to HLA diversity in the patient population. Unlike mouse skin, where gammadelta T cells dominate, normal human skin contains resident alphabeta T cells that get sequenced too, which complicates analysis of the scalp TCR repertoire. Lesional scalp, especially in alopecia totalis/universalis, showed higher clonality and more expanded CD8+ clones than normal scalp, suggesting antigenic drive. Because the treated cohort was small and had only one nonresponder, larger studies are needed to examine links between baseline CD8+ expansion and response. Tofacitinib significantly lowered scalp clonality and the number of expanded CD8+ clones among the top 100 scalp clones. Many expanded lesional clones persisted in scalp and blood during tofacitinib treatment, which may partly explain relapse after stopping treatment.

Taken with the paper, the label for time point translates to: around 4 weeks on oral tofacitinib. Sample treatment or condition, as interpreted from the label and publication: oral pan-JAK inhibitor, 5-10 mg twice daily. From alopecia areata patients, peripheral blood was collected along with lesional scalp punch biopsies. PBMCs were isolated by density centrifugation and stained for CD3, CD4 and CD8, after which CD4+ and CD8+ T cells were sorted on a FACSAria. Libraries were made using the immunoSEQ multiplex PCR assay. For TCR sequencing, RNA was extracted from every sample and reverse transcribed into cDNA to serve as template. SuperScript III was used for first-strand cDNA synthesis, primed with a 2:1 mix of oligo-dT and random hexamers. A synthetic immune receptor repertoire was used to gauge amplification bias, and whatever bias remained was removed computationally. From the authors' description of their analysis: After raw reads were preprocessed to remove errors, the CDR3 was defined following IMGT conventions as running from the conserved cysteine to phenylalanine. To get clonality, Shannon entropy was normalized by log2 of the number of productive unique TCRs and the result was subtracted from 1. Scalp TCRbeta sequences were cross-referenced with sorted blood CD4 and CD8 repertoires so that the CD4 or CD8 identity of scalp clones could be inferred. Sourced from immuneACCESS, this table was stored by TCRdb with only in-frame sequences that have V and J called. A share of the clones is absent; for the studies checked, an unresolved V gene accounts for under half, and the remainder has no known explanation. That table supplies the V and J calls and clone size; D and trimming were determined from the DNA. A total of some 200,000 clones appear in this sample, about 60% of them only once. Approximately 3.3% of the sample lies in the top ten.

The germline V end is reduced by 7 bases and the J end by 2 bases; junction bases left unmatched: 14. CDR1 is given as MNHEY and CDR2 as SMNVEV, both from the germline V gene (reference sequence). From the cysteine up to the phenylalanine, the CDR3 has a length of 16 residues. The sequence is cut down to CDR3 DNA, 48 bases in frame from base 1. The sequencing used CD4+ T cells sorted from blood, collected at week 4, from a patient treated with tofacitinib. The chain links TRBV27 with TRBJ2-7; 7 of the junction bases match TRBD2. This clonotype was obtained from a human donor with alopecia areata. The CDR3 in this case is CASTPRAGLTAYEQYF. The sequenced DNA is TGTGCCAGCACCCCTCGCGCGGGACTAACAGCCTACGAGCAGTACTTC.